These 17 T cell receptor beta chains were all obtained from the same sample, sequenced in a study of T-cell reconstitution after alpha-beta-depleted transplantation in children (TCRdb year 2016). Library preparation employed PCR. Data came from an Illumina HiSeq 2500. TCR libraries were prepared with molecular barcoding, using unique molecular identifiers to normalize TCRbeta repertoire quantification. TCRdb cleaned the public reads at Q25 with fastp, built clones with MiXCR and kept in-frame beta chains. Identical CDR3 protein sequences are pooled into one entry, listed with their most common genes and DNA. The sample table contains about 580,000 distinct CDR3 sequences; only one count was recorded for approximately 22% of them. The ten largest account for less than 15% of the sample. Interpreted using the paper, the treatment or condition label stands for: allogeneic hematopoietic cell transplantation with graft depleted of TCRalphabeta T cells and CD19 B cells.

Sequenced here: PBMCs, mostly from graft donor cells, sampled 360 days after TCRalphabeta/CD19-depleted stem cell transplant. Receptors originate from a boy less than two years old who had a stem cell transplant for acute myeloid leukemia, so the T cells may come from the graft donor.

This chain links TRBV7-9 with TRBJ2-3; TRBD1 is a possible D gene (6 bases). V lost 5 bases and J 2 bases, leaving 17 bases between the germline ends. The CDR3 spans 16 residues. Germline CDR1 is SEHNR and CDR2 is FQNEAQ (reference sequence). The CDR3 nucleotides are TGTGCCAGCAGCCGAGCCCCAGGGGTGAACACAGATACGCAGTATTTT. It codes for CASSRAPGVNTDTQYF.

V and J are TRBV12-3 or TRBV12-4 and TRBJ2-7, with TRBD1 matching over 8 bases. The CDR3 totals 14 residues. The ends lost 2 bases at V and 7 bases at J; junction bases unmatched: 7. The CDR3, as DNA: TGTGCCAGCAGTTTAATCAGGGGGCTAGGGGAGCAGTACTTC. Protein product: CASSLIRGLGEQYF.

The chain links TRBV20-1 to TRBJ2-5, with 7 bases matching TRBD1. CDR1 is DFQATT and CDR2 is SNEGSKA in the germline V gene (reference sequence). The CDR3 spans 13 residues. V shed 3 bases, J shed 4 bases, and the junction held 5 bases outside the gene matches. CDR3 residues: CSARTTGRETQYF. The CDR3 coding sequence is TGCAGTGCTAGGACGACAGGGAGAGAGACCCAGTACTTC.

This clonotype has a count of ten or more. V is TRBV10-3 and J is TRBJ2-3; TRBD2 matches 8 bases. The J segment lost 2 bases and the V segment lost 6 bases, leaving 4 bases of the junction unmatched. The CDR3 totals 14 residues. Germline CDR1 is ENHRY and CDR2 is SYGVKD. CDR3 amino acids: CAIRIAGNTDTQYF. CDR3 coding DNA: TGTGCCATCAGGATAGCGGGGAACACAGATACGCAGTATTTT.

This clonotype showed up just a few times. The rearrangement joins TRBV13 to TRBJ2-7, with 8 bases identical to TRBD1. This CDR3 contains 13 residues. Germline-derived CDR1 and CDR2 are PRHDT and FYEKMQ (reference sequence). The CDR3 coding sequence is TGTGCCAGCAGCCAAAGGGGACAGGAGTTCGCAGACGTC. Translated, it gives CASSQRGQEFADV.

Of note for this clonotype: An end of the junction does not agree with germline; a read error may underlie this. V and J are TRBV12-3 or TRBV12-4 and TRBJ1-1, with a possible D match to TRBD1 (6 bases). This CDR3 is built from 15 residues. CDR3 in amino acids: CASILPNDRTTEAFF. Written as DNA, the CDR3 is TGTGCCAGCATTTTACCCAATGACAGGACCACTGAAGCTTTCTTT.

CDR3 region: CASSQGTGTTTYEQYF. CDR3 bases: TGCGCCAGCAGCCAGGGGACAGGAACCACAACCTACGAGCAGTACTTC. The gene calls are TRBV4-3 and TRBJ2-7; TRBD1 matches 8 bases. In germline, CDR1 is LGHNA, CDR2 YSLEER. The ends lost 3 bases at V and 2 bases at J; junction bases unmatched: 9. The CDR3 is 16 amino acids.

This clonotype was seen at least ten times. The chain carries TRBV7-6 and TRBJ2-2, with D possibly being TRBD2 (5 bases). The V and J ends lost 6 bases and 1 base respectively, with 12 bases between them. This CDR3 region has 15 residues. The germline V gene encodes CDR1 SGHVS and CDR2 FNYEAQ. The CDR3 region has the DNA TGTGCCAGCAGTTCACCCGGGGTGAACACCGGGGAGCTGTTTTTT. Its protein is CASSSPGVNTGELFF.

This clonotype showed up many times. CDR3 loop: CASSPGRVSYEQYF. The CDR3 DNA follows: TGCGCCAGCAGCCCCGGAAGGGTTTCCTACGAGCAGTACTTC. The rearrangement joins TRBV4-3 to TRBJ2-7, with D hard to call. Trimming cost V 4 bases and J 1 base, with 11 bases left between them. The CDR3 runs 14 residues. Germline CDR1 LGHNA, CDR2 YSLEER.

The V call is TRBV28, the J call TRBJ2-1; 10 nucleotides line up with TRBD1. CDR1 and CDR2 from the germline V gene are MDHEN and SYDVKM. The V segment lost 10 bases and the J segment 1 base; nucleotides outside the gene matches: 4. The CDR3 sequence is 14 residues long. CDR3 nucleotides: TGTGCCACCGGACAGGGGGGTTCCTACAATGAGCAGTTCTTC. Protein: CATGQGGSYNEQFF.

This clonotype was recorded many times. This chain connects TRBV29-1 to TRBJ2-1, with 10 bases matching TRBD2. The germline CDR1 and CDR2 sequences are SQVTM and ANQGSEA. This CDR3 is 14 amino acids long. V gave up 7 bases and J gave up 6 bases; unmatched junction bases: 9. Here the CDR3 reads CSGVLAGGFNEQFF. The CDR3 coding sequence is TGCAGCGGGGTATTAGCGGGGGGCTTCAATGAGCAGTTCTTC.

In its sample, this clonotype was seen a few times. The chain uses TRBV6-5 and TRBJ2-5, with TRBD2 identical over 11 bases. CDR3 size: 19 residues. Trimming removed 4 bases from V and 2 bases from J; junction bases left unmatched: 15. CDR1 and CDR2 (germline): MNHEY, SVGAGI. Here the CDR3 DNA reads TGTGCCAGCAGTTTACTCGGGGGCATTAGCGGGGGGGATCAAGAGACCCAGTACTTC. It is translated as CASSLLGGISGGDQETQYF.

The chain's CDR3 is CASSLSADTTYEQYF. CDR3 bases: TGTGCCAGCAGTTTATCGGCTGATACTACCTACGAGCAGTACTTC. This chain joins TRBV12-3 or TRBV12-4 and TRBJ2-7; no reliable D call. The CDR3 has 15 amino acids. V lost 2 bases, J lost 2 bases, and 13 bases lay in between.

This clonotype was counted at least ten times. The rearrangement uses TRBV29-1 and TRBJ2-1; 11 bases fit TRBD2. The CDR3 spans 14 residues. J lost 4 bases, V lost 4 bases, and 3 bases had no gene match. Germline CDR1 reads SQVTM; CDR2 reads ANQGSEA. CDR3 amino acids: CSVVASGGYNEQFF. In nucleotides, the CDR3 is TGCAGCGTTGTAGCTAGCGGGGGGTACAATGAGCAGTTCTTC.

This clonotype was recorded many times. The CDR3 sequence is CASSFYGLANTGELFF. The CDR3 nucleotides are TGTGCCAGCAGTTTTTATGGTTTAGCGAACACCGGGGAGCTGTTTTTT. The rearrangement joins TRBV28 to TRBJ2-2; D remains ambiguous. The CDR3 spans 16 residues. Trimming stripped 3 bases from V and 0 bases from J, with 11 bases between. CDR1 is MDHEN and CDR2 is SYDVKM in the germline V gene.

The chain uses TRBV2 and TRBJ2-7, with TRBD1 matching over 9 bases. Trimming took 7 bases from V and 9 from J; bases not matched to a gene: 7. From germline, CDR1 is SNHLY and CDR2 FYNNEI. The CDR3 consists of 12 residues. CDR3 DNA: TGTGCCAGCAATCGACAGGGGGATCTGCAGTACGTC. This codes for CASNRQGDLQYV.

The CDR3 protein is CASSSTGTAILNIQYF. CDR3 DNA: TGTGCCAGCAGTTCCACCGGGACAGCCATCCTAAACATTCAGTACTTC. The genes are TRBV28 and TRBJ2-4; 7 nucleotides agree with TRBD1. This CDR3 has 16 residues. The germline V gene encodes CDR1 MDHEN and CDR2 SYDVKM. The junction had 12 bases not matched to a gene; V was cut back by 4 bases and J by 6 bases.